What follows are 5 T cell receptor beta chains derived from one specimen sequenced in a study of T cell responses to AZD1222 COVID-19 vaccine. Here immunoSEQ multiplex PCR was the method, and the copy in TCRdb shows in-frame clones only, minus some. The top ten hold 3.2% of the sample, which has about 150,000 clones, 90% seen once. The source was peripheral blood, collected 28 days after the second AZD1222 dose. The receptors shown here come from an adult who received the AZD1222 COVID-19 vaccine.

This clone appeared once. The genes are TRBV9 and TRBJ1-1; D might be TRBD1 (6 bases). Germline V CDR1 and CDR2: SGDLS, YYNGEE. The V end was cut by 2 bases, the J end by 1 base, with 12 bases between. The CDR3 runs to 15 residues. This CDR3 is CASSVWVGGNTEAFF. The CDR3 DNA reads as TGTGCCAGCAGCGTTTGGGTAGGGGGGAACACTGAAGCTTTCTTT.

The rearrangement uses TRBV6-6 and TRBJ1-1; the D is unclear. V lost 0 bases, J lost 6 bases, and 14 bases lay in between. Germline CDR1 reads MNHNY; CDR2 reads SVGAGI (reference sequence). The CDR3 is 15 residues long. The DNA of the CDR3 is TGTGCCAGCAGTTACTCGACGCGGGTTGGAGCTGAAGCTTTCTTT. It translates to CASSYSTRVGAEAFF.

The rearrangement joins TRBV19 to TRBJ1-1, with a tentative D call TRBD1 (6 bases). The CDR3 is made up of 16 amino acids. The V gene's germline CDR1 is LNHDA and CDR2 SQIVND (reference sequence). Trimming took 3 bases from V and 1 from J, leaving 15 bases between them. This chain's CDR3 is CASSILPTGGNTEAFF. The CDR3 nucleotides are TGTGCCAGTAGTATCCTCCCGACAGGAGGGAACACTGAAGCTTTCTTT.

This chain connects TRBV5-4 to TRBJ1-2, with a tentative D call TRBD1 (5 bases). V lost 4 bases and J 4 bases, leaving 8 bases between the germline ends. Germline assignment: CDR1 SGHNT and CDR2 YYREEE (reference sequence). The CDR3 contains 12 residues. DNA for the CDR3: TGTGCCAGCAGCGAAGACAGCTATGGCTACACCTTC. This translates into CASSEDSYGYTF.

The chain has TRBV6-1 and TRBJ2-7; perhaps TRBD1 as D (6 bases). The germline V and J ends were trimmed by 1 base and 4 bases, with 14 bases remaining between them. CDR1 is MNHNS, CDR2 SASEGT, per germline. The CDR3 extends over 15 amino acids. This CDR3 reads CASSEELLDSYEQYF. For the CDR3, the DNA is TGTGCCAGCAGTGAAGAGCTATTGGACAGTTACGAGCAGTACTTC.